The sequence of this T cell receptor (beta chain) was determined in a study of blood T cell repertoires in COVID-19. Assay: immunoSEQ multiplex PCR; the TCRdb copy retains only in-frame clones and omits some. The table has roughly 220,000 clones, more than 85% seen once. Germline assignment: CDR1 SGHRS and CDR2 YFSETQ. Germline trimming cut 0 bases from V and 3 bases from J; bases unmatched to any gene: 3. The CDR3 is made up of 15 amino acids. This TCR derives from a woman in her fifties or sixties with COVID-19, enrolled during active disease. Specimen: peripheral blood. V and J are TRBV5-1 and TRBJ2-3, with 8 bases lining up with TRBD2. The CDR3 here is CASSLVRGGTDTQYF. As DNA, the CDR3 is TGCGCCAGCAGCTTGGTCCGGGGGGGGACAGATACGCAGTATTTT.